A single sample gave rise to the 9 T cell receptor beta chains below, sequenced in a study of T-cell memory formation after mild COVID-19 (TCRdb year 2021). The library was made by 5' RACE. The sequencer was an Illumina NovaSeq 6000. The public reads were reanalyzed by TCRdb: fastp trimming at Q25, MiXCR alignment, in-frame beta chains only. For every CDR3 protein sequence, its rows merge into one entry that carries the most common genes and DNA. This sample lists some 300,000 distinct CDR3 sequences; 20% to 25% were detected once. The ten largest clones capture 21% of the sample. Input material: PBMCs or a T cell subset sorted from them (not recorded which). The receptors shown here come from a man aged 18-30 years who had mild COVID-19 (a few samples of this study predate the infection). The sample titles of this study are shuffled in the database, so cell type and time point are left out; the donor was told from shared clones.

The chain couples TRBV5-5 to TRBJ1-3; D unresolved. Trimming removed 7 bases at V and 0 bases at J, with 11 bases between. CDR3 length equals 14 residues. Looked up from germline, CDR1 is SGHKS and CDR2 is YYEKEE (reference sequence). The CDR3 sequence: CASLTEPSGNTIYF. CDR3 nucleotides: TGTGCCAGCCTCACGGAGCCCTCTGGAAACACCATATATTTT.

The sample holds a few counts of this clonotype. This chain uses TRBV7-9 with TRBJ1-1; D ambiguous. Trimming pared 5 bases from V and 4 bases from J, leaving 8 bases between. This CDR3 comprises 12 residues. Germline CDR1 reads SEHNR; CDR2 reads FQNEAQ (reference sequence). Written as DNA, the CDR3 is TGTGCCAGCAGCACCCAGCCCACTGAAGCTTTCTTT. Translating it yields CASSTQPTEAFF. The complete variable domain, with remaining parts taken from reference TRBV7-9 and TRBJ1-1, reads DTGVSQNPRHKITKRGQNVTFRCDPISEHNRLYWYRQTLGQGPEFLTYFQNEAQLEKSRLLSDRFSAERPKGSFSTLEIQRTEQGDSAMYLCASSTQPTEAFFGQGTRLTVV.

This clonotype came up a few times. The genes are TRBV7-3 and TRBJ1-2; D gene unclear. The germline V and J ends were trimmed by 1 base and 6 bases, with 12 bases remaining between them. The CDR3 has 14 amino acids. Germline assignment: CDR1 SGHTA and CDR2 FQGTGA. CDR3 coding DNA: TGTGCCAGCAGCTTAAATGCCATGGGTCATGGCTACACCTTC. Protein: CASSLNAMGHGYTF.

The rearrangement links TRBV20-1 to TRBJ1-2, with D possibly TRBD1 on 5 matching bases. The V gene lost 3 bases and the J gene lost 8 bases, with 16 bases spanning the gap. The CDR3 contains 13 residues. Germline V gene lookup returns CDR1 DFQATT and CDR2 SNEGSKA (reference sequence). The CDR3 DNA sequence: TGCAGTGCTAGGTGGCAGGGCAGTGGCGGCTACACCTTC. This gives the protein CSARWQGSGGYTF.

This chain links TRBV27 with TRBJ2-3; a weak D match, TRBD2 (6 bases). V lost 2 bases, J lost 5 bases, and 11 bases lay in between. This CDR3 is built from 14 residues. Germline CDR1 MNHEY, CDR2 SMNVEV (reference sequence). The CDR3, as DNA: TGTGCCAGCAGTTTAGCGGGGAGGATAGATACGCAGTATTTT. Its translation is CASSLAGRIDTQYF.

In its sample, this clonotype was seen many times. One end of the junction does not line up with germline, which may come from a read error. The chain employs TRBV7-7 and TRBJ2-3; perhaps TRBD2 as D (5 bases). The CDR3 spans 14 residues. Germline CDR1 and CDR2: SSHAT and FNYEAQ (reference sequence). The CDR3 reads CASSATSWGDTQYF. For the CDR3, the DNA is TGTGCTAGCAGCGCAACTAGTTGGGGAGATACGCAGTATTTT.

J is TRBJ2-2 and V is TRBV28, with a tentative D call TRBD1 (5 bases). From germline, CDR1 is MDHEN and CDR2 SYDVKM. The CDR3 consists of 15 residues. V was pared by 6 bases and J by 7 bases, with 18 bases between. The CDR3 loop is CASRINPGQGGELFF. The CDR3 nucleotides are TGTGCCAGCAGAATCAATCCAGGGCAGGGCGGGGAGCTGTTTTTT.

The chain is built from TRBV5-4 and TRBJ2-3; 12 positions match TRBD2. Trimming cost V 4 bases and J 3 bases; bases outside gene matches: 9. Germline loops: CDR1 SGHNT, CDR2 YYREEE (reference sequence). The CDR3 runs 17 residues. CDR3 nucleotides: TGTGCCAGCAGCCCCGCTACTAGCGGGGGGTGGACAGATACGCAGTATTTT. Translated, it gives CASSPATSGGWTDTQYF.

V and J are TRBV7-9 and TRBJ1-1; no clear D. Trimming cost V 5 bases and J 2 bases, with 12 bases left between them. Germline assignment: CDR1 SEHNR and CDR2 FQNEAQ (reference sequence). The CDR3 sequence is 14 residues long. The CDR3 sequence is CASSQFNSNTEAFF. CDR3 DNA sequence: TGTGCCAGCAGCCAATTTAACAGTAACACTGAAGCTTTCTTT. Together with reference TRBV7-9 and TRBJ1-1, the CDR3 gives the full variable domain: DTGVSQNPRHKITKRGQNVTFRCDPISEHNRLYWYRQTLGQGPEFLTYFQNEAQLEKSRLLSDRFSAERPKGSFSTLEIQRTEQGDSAMYLCASSQFNSNTEAFFGQGTRLTVV.